The 29 T cell receptor beta chains given below trace back to one sample, sequenced in a study of identical twins. One entry per CDR3 protein, called by TCRdb with MiXCR from the 5' RACE reads. The sample shows roughly 700,000 distinct CDR3 sequences, more than 6.5% of them seen only once. In addition, the sample was reused for a study of yellow fever vaccine responses in identical twins.

Sequenced sample: PBMCs. The receptors here all came from a woman in her late teens or twenties in good health.

The table lists this clonotype with a few counts. The chain employs TRBV28 and TRBJ1-5, with D hard to call. The CDR3 length is 17 residues. V was cut by 5 bases and J by 4 bases, with 21 bases left in between. Germline V gene sequence: CDR1 MDHEN, CDR2 SYDVKM. The CDR3 DNA reads as TGTGCCAGCAGTCTCCCTGTCCCGCAGATAGGGAATCAGCCCCAGCATTTT. Protein: CASSLPVPQIGNQPQHF.

This clonotype appeared a few times. This sequence joins TRBV20-1 and TRBJ2-5; TRBD2 aligns across 7 bases. Germline trimming cut 4 bases from V and 2 bases from J; bases unmatched to any gene: 13. The CDR3 is 16 amino acids. Germline V CDR1 and CDR2: DFQATT, SNEGSKA (reference sequence). CDR3 sequence (DNA): TGCAGTGCTATCCCGAAGTCTAGCGGTAGGCAAGAGACCCAGTACTTC. Residues: CSAIPKSSGRQETQYF.

CDR3 nucleotides: TGTGCCAGCAGTTACCGAGGTGCCCAGCCCCAGCATTTT. Translation: CASSYRGAQPQHF. This chain uses TRBV6-5 with TRBJ1-5; D call uncertain. The CDR3 is 13 amino acids. Germline values: CDR1 MNHEY, CDR2 SVGAGI. V lost 2 bases, J lost 7 bases, and 9 bases lay in between.

There are a few counts of this clonotype. CDR3: CASSEGQVYEQYF. The CDR3 nucleotides are TGTGCCAGCAGTGAGGGACAAGTTTACGAGCAGTACTTC. V and J are TRBV6-1 and TRBJ2-7; tentative D call: TRBD1 (6 bases). In germline, CDR1 is MNHNS, CDR2 SASEGT. Trimming removed 3 bases at V and 4 bases at J, with 10 bases between. This CDR3 comprises 13 residues.

This clonotype was counted a few times. This sequence joins TRBV12-3 or TRBV12-4 and TRBJ1-5; TRBD1 is a possible D gene (6 bases). CDR3 length: 13 amino acids. V was pared by 4 bases and J by 7 bases, with 11 bases between. This CDR3 is CASSYRVAQPQHF. The CDR3 nucleotides are TGTGCCAGCAGTTACAGGGTTGCGCAGCCCCAGCATTTT.

This clonotype was seen at least ten times. The chain joins TRBV29-1 to TRBJ2-4; tentatively, D is TRBD2 (6 bases). In germline, CDR1 is SQVTM, CDR2 ANQGSEA. This CDR3 has 12 amino acids. Trimming shortened V by 5 bases and J by 6 bases, and 11 bases separated the two germline ends. For the CDR3, the DNA is TGCAGCGTTAATCTAGCGAGAAACATTCAGTACTTC. Encoded protein: CSVNLARNIQYF. The whole variable domain, remainder taken from reference TRBV29-1 and TRBJ2-4, is SAVISQKPSRDICQRGTSLTIQCQVDSQVTMMFWYRQQPGQSLTLIATANQGSEATYESGFVIDKFPISRPNLTFSTLTVSNMSPEDSSIYLCSVNLARNIQYFGAGTRLSVL.

V is TRBV14 and J is TRBJ2-1; 13 bases line up with TRBD2. The CDR3 contains 18 residues. J was trimmed by 8 bases and V by 0 bases; bases with no gene match: 10. CDR1 SGHDN and CDR2 FVKESK come from the germline V gene. In DNA form, the CDR3 reads TGTGCCAGCAGCCAAGAATTGGGACTAGCGGGAAATGTTGATGAGCAGTTCTTC. It encodes CASSQELGLAGNVDEQFF.

This clonotype has a handful of counts. The V call is TRBV27, the J call TRBJ2-1; D is unclear. The V gene lost 8 bases and the J gene lost 8 bases, with 10 bases spanning the gap. Germline V gene lookup returns CDR1 MNHEY and CDR2 SMNVEV (reference sequence). The CDR3 is made up of 11 amino acids. CDR3 in amino acids: CASFSTYEQFF. The CDR3 DNA follows: TGTGCCAGCTTCTCGACATATGAGCAGTTCTTC.

This chain connects TRBV9 to TRBJ2-1, with D uncertain. Germline V gives CDR1 SGDLS, CDR2 YYNGEE. CDR3 length: 14 residues. V was trimmed by 2 bases and J by 0 bases, leaving 6 bases between them. The CDR3 DNA is TGTGCCAGCAGCGTTAGTCCCTCCTACAATGAGCAGTTCTTC. Amino acid sequence: CASSVSPSYNEQFF.

This clonotype has just a few counts. The gene calls are TRBV24-1 and TRBJ1-1; D uncertain. The germline V and J ends were trimmed by 8 bases and 3 bases, with 12 bases remaining between them. In germline, CDR1 is KGHDR, CDR2 SFDVKD. The CDR3 runs to 13 residues. CDR3: CATTAHRDTEAFF. Written as DNA, the CDR3 is TGTGCCACCACAGCCCACCGGGACACTGAAGCTTTCTTT.

The sample holds a few counts of this clonotype. The chain has TRBV6-1 and TRBJ2-2; D could derive from TRBD1 or TRBD2 (5 bases each). The CDR3 is 15 residues long. V gave up 6 bases and J gave up 5 bases, with 16 bases separating them. Germline CDR1 and CDR2: MNHNS and SASEGT. The CDR3 sequence is CASRPPGAGTGELFF. CDR3 DNA: TGTGCCAGCAGGCCCCCCGGGGCTGGTACCGGGGAGCTGTTTTTT.

V gene TRBV29-1 combines with J gene TRBJ2-7; a possible D gene is TRBD2 (5 bases). The length of the CDR3 is 13 residues. V was clipped by 7 bases and J by 6 bases, with 19 bases between them. Germline values: CDR1 SQVTM, CDR2 ANQGSEA. The CDR3 DNA is TGCAGCGGGAAACCTTCGGACGCGGGCGAGCAGTACTTC. It translates to CSGKPSDAGEQYF.

The genes are TRBV5-6 and TRBJ2-5, with D perhaps matching TRBD2 (7 bases). The CDR3 spans 20 residues. In germline, CDR1 is SGHDT, CDR2 YYEEEE. Trimming removed 2 bases from V and 2 bases from J, with 28 bases in between. The CDR3 reads CASSLLGGGSGTLIQETQYF. Here the CDR3 DNA reads TGTGCCAGCAGCTTATTAGGGGGGGGGTCCGGGACACTGATTCAAGAGACCCAGTACTTC.

V gene TRBV7-6 combines with J gene TRBJ2-1; 10 bases line up with TRBD1. CDR3 length: 15 residues. After removal of 1 base from V and 8 bases from J, the junction contained 5 bases not matched to a gene. Germline assignment: CDR1 SGHVS and CDR2 FNYEAQ. CDR3 in DNA: TGTGCCAGCAGCTTAGAGGACAGGGGGTTCTATGAGCAGTTCTTC. Translating it yields CASSLEDRGFYEQFF.

This clonotype was counted between two and nine times. The chain employs TRBV6-6 and TRBJ2-7; no clear D gene. Looked up from germline, CDR1 is MNHNY and CDR2 is SVGAGI (reference sequence). The length of the CDR3 is 13 residues. V lost 5 bases to trimming and J lost 5 bases, with 13 bases between them. The CDR3 sequence is CASSKLNPDEQYF. For the CDR3, the DNA is TGTGCCAGCAGTAAACTCAACCCGGACGAGCAGTACTTC.

This clonotype was picked up a small number of times. The chain couples TRBV7-2 to TRBJ2-1; 8 nucleotides agree with TRBD2. Trimming cost V 2 bases and J 10 bases; bases outside gene matches: 7. This CDR3 contains 14 residues. The germline CDR1 and CDR2 sequences are SGHTA and FQGNSA. The CDR3 DNA sequence: TGTGCCAGCAGCTTACTAGCGGGTTTCGAAGAGCAGTTCTTC. Translating gives CASSLLAGFEEQFF.

Ten or more counts support this clonotype. This sequence joins TRBV7-9 and TRBJ2-2, with 9 bases fitting TRBD1. The CDR3 loop spans 16 amino acids. The V gene's germline CDR1 is SEHNR and CDR2 FQNEAQ (reference sequence). Trimming took 2 bases from V and 4 from J; bases not matched to a gene: 5. The CDR3 loop reads CASSLLQGAFTGELFF. In nucleotides, the CDR3 is TGTGCCAGCAGCTTACTACAGGGGGCCTTCACCGGGGAGCTGTTTTTT.

In this sample, this clonotype turned up a few times. The chain combines TRBV27 with TRBJ2-7; 8 positions match TRBD2. Trimming removed 3 bases from V and 4 bases from J; junction bases left unmatched: 5. This CDR3 is built from 14 residues. Germline CDR1 reads MNHEY; CDR2 reads SMNVEV (reference sequence). CDR3 in amino acids: CASSLRGATYEQYF. CDR3 bases: TGTGCCAGCAGTTTGCGGGGGGCCACTTACGAGCAGTACTTC.

This clonotype was recorded a few times. The V gene is TRBV7-6, the J gene TRBJ2-3, with 7 bases fitting TRBD1. Trimming at V came to 1 base and at J to 2 bases, leaving 9 bases not matched to a gene. Germline V gives CDR1 SGHVS, CDR2 FNYEAQ. This CDR3 contains 17 residues. CDR3 in DNA: TGTGCCAGCAGCTTAGGCAGGGGGTCGGCTGACACAGATACGCAGTATTTT. Its translation is CASSLGRGSADTDTQYF.

In this sample, this clonotype turned up a few times. For the CDR3, the DNA is TGTGCCAGCAGCTCCGAGGGGTCGAACACCGGGGAGCTGTTTTTT. Residues: CASSSEGSNTGELFF. V and J are TRBV12-3 or TRBV12-4 and TRBJ2-2; D tentatively reads TRBD1 or TRBD2 (5 bases each). The V end lost 6 bases, the J end lost 0 bases, and 11 bases lay between the germline ends. CDR3 length: 15 residues.

With regard to this clonotype: This clone may be a read error of a much larger clone one base away. V and J are TRBV7-9 and TRBJ2-7, with TRBD1 identical over 8 bases. CDR3 length: 14 residues. V shed 6 bases and J 3 bases; nucleotides not matched to a gene: 7. Germline CDR1 is SEHNR and CDR2 is FQNEAQ (reference sequence). DNA for the CDR3: TGTGCCAGCAGTTCCCGGGACAGGTTCTACGAGCAGTACTTC. This codes for CASSSRDRFYEQYF.

This clonotype occurred a few times. The J gene is TRBJ2-5, the V gene TRBV7-8; D may be TRBD2 (6 bases). The CDR3 has 14 residues. Germline values: CDR1 SGHVS, CDR2 FQNEAQ. The V end was cut by 3 bases, the J end by 7 bases, with 15 bases between. CDR3 nucleotides: TGTGCCAGCAGCTTCCTTGGGGGGAGCGGGACCCAGTACTTC. Its translation: CASSFLGGSGTQYF.

A few counts support this clonotype. The V and J genes are TRBV6-1 and TRBJ2-1; possibly TRBD2 for D (6 bases). CDR3 length: 13 residues. Per the germline V gene, CDR1 is MNHNS and CDR2 is SASEGT. The V and J ends lost 6 bases and 5 bases respectively, with 11 bases between them. CDR3 in amino acids: CASRTGGNNEQFF. DNA for the CDR3: TGTGCCAGCAGAACAGGAGGGAACAATGAGCAGTTCTTC.

Only a few counts were recorded for this clonotype. The chain recombines TRBV6-1 with TRBJ2-3; 7 positions match TRBD2. J lost 6 bases, V lost 2 bases, and 5 bases had no gene match. Germline V gene data show CDR1 as MNHNS and CDR2 as SASEGT. The CDR3 loop spans 14 amino acids. CDR3 bases: TGTGCCAGCAGTGAATCGCGGGAGATTGATACGCAGTATTTT. It encodes CASSESREIDTQYF.

This clonotype turned up a few times. The chain's CDR3 is CASSPAAGQETQYF. The CDR3 region has the DNA TGTGCCAGCAGTCCTGCCGCCGGTCAAGAGACCCAGTACTTC. The genes are TRBV12-3 or TRBV12-4 and TRBJ2-5, with D uncertain. V lost 5 bases to trimming and J lost 2 bases, with 12 bases between them. The CDR3 contains 14 residues.

This clonotype was picked up a small number of times. The chain joins TRBV15 to TRBJ2-7; D not certain. The CDR3 consists of 14 residues. From germline, CDR1 is LNHNV and CDR2 YYDKDF (reference sequence). V was clipped by 0 bases and J by 7 bases, with 13 bases between them. This CDR3 reads CATSRERAQQEQYF. The CDR3 DNA sequence: TGTGCCACCAGCAGAGAACGGGCCCAACAGGAGCAGTACTTC.

This clonotype was seen at least ten times. The chain uses TRBV5-1 and TRBJ2-1; 11 bases match TRBD2. From germline, CDR1 is SGHRS and CDR2 YFSETQ. V gave up 4 bases and J gave up 15 bases; unmatched junction bases: 9. The CDR3 loop spans 13 amino acids. The CDR3 here is CASSPGLAGKGFF. The CDR3 region has the DNA TGCGCCAGCAGCCCCGGACTAGCGGGTAAGGGGTTCTTC.

This clonotype was found many times. J is TRBJ2-1 and V is TRBV12-3 or TRBV12-4; no reliable D call. V dropped 5 bases and J dropped 9 bases, with 17 bases sitting between them. The CDR3 runs 14 residues. Written as DNA, the CDR3 is TGTGCCAGCAGTCCTCGTCCTACTTCGGCTGAGCAGTTCTTC. Translated, it gives CASSPRPTSAEQFF.

This chain joins TRBV28 and TRBJ2-1; D might be TRBD1 (5 bases). The V end was cut by 8 bases, the J end by 9 bases, with 14 bases between. Germline assignment: CDR1 MDHEN and CDR2 SYDVKM. The CDR3 sequence is 12 residues long. CDR3 sequence: CASGPRQTEQFF. CDR3 in DNA: TGTGCCAGCGGTCCCCGACAGACTGAGCAGTTCTTC.